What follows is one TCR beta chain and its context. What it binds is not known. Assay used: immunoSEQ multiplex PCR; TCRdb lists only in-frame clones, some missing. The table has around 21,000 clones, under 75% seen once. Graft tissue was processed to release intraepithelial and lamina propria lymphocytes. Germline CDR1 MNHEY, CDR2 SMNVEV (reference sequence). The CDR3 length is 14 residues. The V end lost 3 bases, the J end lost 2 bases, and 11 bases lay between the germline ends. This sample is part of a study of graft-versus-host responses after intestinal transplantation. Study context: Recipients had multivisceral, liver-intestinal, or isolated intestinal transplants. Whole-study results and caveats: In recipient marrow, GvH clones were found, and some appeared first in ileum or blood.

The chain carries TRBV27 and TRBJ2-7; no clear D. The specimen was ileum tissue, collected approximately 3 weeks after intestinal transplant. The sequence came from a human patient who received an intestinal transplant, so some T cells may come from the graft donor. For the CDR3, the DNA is TGTGCCAGCAGTTTGTCGACTGGAGCCTACGAGCAGTACTTC. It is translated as CASSLSTGAYEQYF.